The 11 T cell receptor beta chains in this list originate from one sample, sequenced in a study of T cells in women clearing cervical HPV infection. Clones were read by immunoSEQ multiplex PCR, and TCRdb kept only the in-frame ones, dropping some. Here the sample table reports approximately 16,000 clones. The material sequenced was blood buffy coat. The receptor source for this set is a woman aged 18 to 75 with a cervical HPV16 infection that either progressed to CIN3+ or cleared (not recorded which).

Notes on this clone: The sequence runs out 3 residues before the end of the CDR3; the remainder is reconstructed from the germline J gene. The chain recombines TRBV2 with TRBJ1-6, with 8 bases that match TRBD1. There are 14 residues in the CDR3. The germline CDR1 and CDR2 sequences are SNHLY and FYNNEI. With 6 bases clipped from V and 7 bases from J, the junction kept 5 bases outside the gene matches. The CDR3: CASRNRGENSPLHF. CDR3 DNA, as far as it was read: TGTGCCAGCAGGAACAGGGGGGAAAATTCACCC. Full variable domain (missing parts from reference TRBV2 and TRBJ1-6): EPEVTQTPSHQVTQMGQEVILRCVPISNHLYFYWYRQILGQKVEFLVSFYNNEISEKSEIFDDQFSVERPDGSNFTLKIRSTKLEDSAMYFCASRNRGENSPLHFGNGTRLTVT.

Remarks on this clone: The read terminates 3 residues ahead of where the CDR3 ends, so the germline J gene completes it. This chain connects TRBV5-4 to TRBJ1-1, with D tentatively TRBD1 (6 bases). Per germline, CDR1 SGHNT and CDR2 YYREEE (reference sequence). The CDR3 runs to 14 residues. V was clipped by 2 bases and J by 3 bases, with 11 bases between them. The sequenced part of the CDR3 DNA is TGTGCCAGCAGCTTTGGGGGCCTGGACACTGAA. This translates into CASSFGGLDTE. The whole CDR3 region reads CASSFGGLDTEAFF.

As regards this clone: The CDR3 extends 3 residues past the end of the read, so its final part is completed from the germline J gene. The gene calls are TRBV18 and TRBJ1-1; 10 nucleotides line up with TRBD1. The germline gives CDR1 KGHSH, CDR2 LQKENI. The CDR3 is made up of 15 amino acids. V dropped 4 bases and J dropped 2; count of bases not matched to a gene: 4. The sequenced part of the CDR3 DNA is TGTGCCAGCTCACACCGGGACAGGGGAAACACTGAA. Translation gives CASSHRDRGNTE. The full CDR3 protein reads CASSHRDRGNTEAFF. The whole variable domain, remainder taken from reference TRBV18 and TRBJ1-1, is NAGVMQNPRHLVRRRGQEARLRCSPMKGHSHVYWYRQLPEEGLKFMVYLQKENIIDESGMPKERFSAEFPKEGPSILRIQQVVRGDSAAYFCASSHRDRGNTEAFFGQGTRLTVV.

As regards this clone: The DNA ends 3 residues before the CDR3 does, and the rest of the CDR3 is filled in from the germline J gene. The genes are TRBV15 and TRBJ2-1; 7 nucleotides align to TRBD2. Germline V CDR1 and CDR2: LNHNV, YYDKDF (reference sequence). The length of the CDR3 is 15 residues. Germline trimming cut 9 bases from V and 5 bases from J; bases unmatched to any gene: 13. CDR3 bases read: TGTGCCACGGGAGGCGTATGGACTAGTAACAATGAG. This gives the protein CATGGVWTSNNE. The full-length CDR3 reads as CATGGVWTSNNEQFF.

Remarks on this clone: Read sequence stops 3 residues before the CDR3 end, and the germline J gene provides the missing end. The chain joins TRBV30 to TRBJ2-1; 15 bases match TRBD2. Germline lookup yields CDR1 GTSNPN and CDR2 SVGIG (reference sequence). The CDR3 consists of 15 residues. V was pared by 2 bases and J by 9 bases, with 5 bases of the junction left unmatched. CDR3 DNA, as far as it was read: TGTGCCTGGAGTTCAGGACTAGCGGGGGGGCGTGAG. Translating gives CAWSSGLAGGRE. The complete CDR3 sequence is CAWSSGLAGGREQFF.

Of note for this clone: The read gets to within 3 residues of the CDR3 end, and the germline J gene fills in the rest. The chain uses TRBV28 and TRBJ2-7; D is unresolved. The CDR3 is made up of 12 amino acids. Per the germline V gene, CDR1 is MDHEN and CDR2 is SYDVKM. Trimming removed 0 bases from V and 4 bases from J, with 4 bases in between. Incomplete CDR3 DNA: TGTGCCAGCAGTTTATGGGCTTACGAG. The encoded protein is CASSLWAYE. In full, the CDR3 is CASSLWAYEQYF.

On this clone itself: Sequencing ends 3 residues short of the CDR3 end; the germline J gene provides the rest. The V and J genes are TRBV19 and TRBJ2-1; 7 bases are a match to TRBD1. The V gene's germline CDR1 is LNHDA and CDR2 SQIVND (reference sequence). V lost 6 bases and J lost 1; bases outside the gene matches: 6. This CDR3 has 15 residues. The covered CDR3 bases are TGTGCCAGTAGCCCCGACAGGGATTCCTACAATGAG. This codes for CASSPDRDSYNE. The CDR3 in full is CASSPDRDSYNEQFF.

Details on this clone: The read halts 3 residues ahead of the CDR3 end, with the missing end drawn from the germline J gene. The chain links TRBV6-1 to TRBJ2-3; possible D gene TRBD2, 6 bases. CDR3 length: 15 residues. The germline V and J ends were trimmed by 2 bases and 3 bases, with 12 bases remaining between them. CDR1 is MNHNS and CDR2 is SASEGT in the germline V gene. The CDR3 here is CASSEQGGGTDTQYF. CDR3 DNA, as far as it was read: TGTGCCAGCAGTGAACAGGGAGGAGGGACAGATACG.

About this clone itself: The read is 3 residues too short to cover the CDR3 end, so that end is filled in from the germline J gene. The chain links TRBV19 to TRBJ2-7, with D perhaps TRBD2 (6 bases). The length of the CDR3 is 12 residues. Germline V gene lookup returns CDR1 LNHDA and CDR2 SQIVND (reference sequence). The V gene lost 1 base and the J gene lost 5 bases, with 6 bases spanning the gap. The CDR3 protein is CASSIAGDEQYF. The sequenced part of the CDR3 DNA is TGTGCCAGTAGTATAGCGGGGGACGAG.

As regards this clone: The CDR3 end falls 3 residues outside the read, so it is completed with the germline J gene. The genes are TRBV3-1 (or the pseudogene TRBV3-2) and TRBJ2-7, with D perhaps matching TRBD2 (5 bases). Germline CDR1 LGHDT, CDR2 YNNKEL (reference sequence). Deletions cut 4 bases from V and 6 bases from J, with 13 bases between. The CDR3 runs 13 residues. The sequenced CDR3 bases are TGTGCCAGCAGCCTAGAACTCGAGGGCGAG. It yields the protein CASSLELEGE. The full CDR3 reads CASSLELEGEQYF.

Points on this clone: From the germline J gene comes the end of the CDR3, since the read stops 3 residues before it. The same CDR3 can be traced to other DNA sequences in this sample. This chain connects TRBV19 to TRBJ1-5; TRBD1 agrees at 8 bases. This CDR3 has 14 amino acids. The junction had 2 bases not matched to a gene; V was cut back by 5 bases and J by 2 bases. Germline CDR1 reads LNHDA; CDR2 reads SQIVND (reference sequence). The CDR3 spells CASSGTGGNQPQHF. CDR3 DNA, as far as it was read: TGTGCCAGTAGTGGGACAGGAGGCAATCAGCCC.